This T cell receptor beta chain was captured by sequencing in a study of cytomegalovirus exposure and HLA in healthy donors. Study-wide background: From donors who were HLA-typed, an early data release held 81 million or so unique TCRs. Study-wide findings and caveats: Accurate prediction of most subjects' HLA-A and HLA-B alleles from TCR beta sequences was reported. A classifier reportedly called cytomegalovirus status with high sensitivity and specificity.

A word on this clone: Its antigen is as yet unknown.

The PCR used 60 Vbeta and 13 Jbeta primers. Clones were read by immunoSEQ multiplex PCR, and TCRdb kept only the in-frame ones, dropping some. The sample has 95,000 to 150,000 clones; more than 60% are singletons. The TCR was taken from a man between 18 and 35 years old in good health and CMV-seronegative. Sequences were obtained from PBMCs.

CDR3 amino acids: CASTAEASGGATQYF. The CDR3 DNA sequence: TGTGCCAGCACCGCGGAGGCTAGCGGAGGGGCTACGCAGTATTTT. The chain couples TRBV6-4 to TRBJ2-3, with 7 bases fitting TRBD2. V lost 7 bases and J lost 8; bases outside the gene matches: 15. Germline-derived CDR1 and CDR2 are MRHNA and SNTAGT. CDR3 length: 15 amino acids.